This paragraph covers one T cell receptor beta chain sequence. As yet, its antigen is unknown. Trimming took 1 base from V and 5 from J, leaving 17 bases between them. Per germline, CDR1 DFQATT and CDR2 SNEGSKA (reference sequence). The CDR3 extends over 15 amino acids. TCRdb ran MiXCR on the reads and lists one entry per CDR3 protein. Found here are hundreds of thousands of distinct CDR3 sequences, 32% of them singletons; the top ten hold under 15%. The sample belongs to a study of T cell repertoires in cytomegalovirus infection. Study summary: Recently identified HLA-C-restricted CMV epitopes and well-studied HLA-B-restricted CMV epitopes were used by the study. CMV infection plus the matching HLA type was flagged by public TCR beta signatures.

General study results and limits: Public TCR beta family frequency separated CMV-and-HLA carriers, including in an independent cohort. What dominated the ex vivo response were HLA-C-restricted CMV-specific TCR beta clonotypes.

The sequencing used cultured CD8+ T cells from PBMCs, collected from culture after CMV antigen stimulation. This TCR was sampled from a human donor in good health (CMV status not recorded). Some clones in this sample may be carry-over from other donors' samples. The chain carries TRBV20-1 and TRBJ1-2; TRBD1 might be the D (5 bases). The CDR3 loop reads CSARGVGQGRYGYTF. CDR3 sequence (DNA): TGCAGTGCTAGAGGGGTCGGGCAGGGCCGGTATGGCTACACCTTC.